This TCR beta chain originates from a study of CXCR3-negative and CXCR3-positive naive CD8 T cells. With 300,000 cells each, the CD8+ T cell subsets were individually sorted in triplicate. Definition of naive CD8+ T cells rested on a CD45RO-CCR7+CD27+CD95- profile. Looked up from germline, CDR1 is MNHEY and CDR2 is SVGAGI. The CDR3 runs 13 residues. In preparing the TRB cDNA libraries, 5' RACE with UMI labels was used. TCRdb reanalyzed the 5' RACE reads, giving one entry per CDR3 protein sequence and no DNA. The listing contains 75,000 or so distinct CDR3 sequences. The sequenced sample was naive CXCR3- CD8+ T cells from blood. Specified subset: CD45RO-CCR7+CD27+CD95- naive CD8+ T cells lacking CXCR3 (TNR3-). The origin of this receptor is a human donor in good health. Some clones in this sample may be carry-over from other donors' samples. This chain connects TRBV6-5 to TRBJ1-6. The CDR3 sequence: CASSYGYNSPLHF.